The next 6 T cell receptor beta chains were all read from a single sample in a study of technical replicates of blood from a few donors (dated by TCRdb to 2015 to 2018). The library relied on the immunoSEQ multiplex PCR assay. Drawn from immuneACCESS, this table holds only the in-frame rearrangements with V and J called that TCRdb kept. Clones are partly lost; checked studies trace under half to an unresolved V gene and leave the rest unexplained. Within this sample are nearly 90,000 clones, with more than 85% of them counted one time only. The ten largest clones represent under 0.35% of the sample. Sequenced: T cells isolated from PBMCs. These receptors were obtained from a human donor in good health.

The chain recombines TRBV13 with TRBJ2-1, with a tentative D call TRBD2 (5 bases). Germline CDR1 is PRHDT and CDR2 is FYEKMQ (reference sequence). CDR3 length: 15 amino acids. V lost 3 bases to trimming and J lost 0 bases, with 9 bases between them. The CDR3 is CASSFYGLSYNEQFF. For the CDR3, the DNA is TGTGCCAGCAGCTTTTACGGACTCTCCTACAATGAGCAGTTCTTC.

This clone was observed once. The chain recombines TRBV4-3 with TRBJ2-4, with D possibly TRBD2 on 6 matching bases. There are 18 residues in the CDR3. Trimming cost V 0 bases and J 6 bases, with 21 bases left between them. Germline-derived CDR1 and CDR2 are LGHNA and YSLEER. CDR3 nucleotides: TGCGCCAGCAGCCAAGAGTTTAGGGGAGAAAGGGGAGGAAACATTCAGTACTTC. This translates into CASSQEFRGERGGNIQYF.

The V and J genes are TRBV7-3 and TRBJ2-2; perhaps TRBD2 as D (6 bases). The germline CDR1 and CDR2 sequences are SGHTA and FQGTGA. V gave up 8 bases and J gave up 3 bases, with 16 bases separating them. This CDR3 region has 15 residues. CDR3 region: CASGETGADTGELFF. DNA for the CDR3: TGTGCCAGCGGCGAAACGGGAGCTGACACCGGGGAGCTGTTTTTT.

The chain uses TRBV28 and TRBJ2-1; 8 bases fit TRBD2. The CDR3 is 19 amino acids. Germline-derived CDR1 and CDR2 are MDHEN and SYDVKM. V lost 9 bases, J lost 2 bases, and 21 bases stayed unmatched. CDR3 bases: TGTGCCAGTCGGAGTTCGGGGCAGGTTCTTAGCGGGGCCTACAATGAGCAGTTCTTC. Translated: CASRSSGQVLSGAYNEQFF.

This sequence joins TRBV19 and TRBJ1-5; a possible D gene is TRBD1 (6 bases). The CDR3 runs to 11 residues. Trimming pared 8 bases from V and 7 bases from J, leaving 9 bases between. Germline CDR1 is LNHDA and CDR2 is SQIVND (reference sequence). The CDR3 coding sequence is TGTGCCAGTGGACAGAAACAGCCCCAGCATTTT. It encodes CASGQKQPQHF.

This rearrangement joins TRBV2 to TRBJ1-3; D not certain. This CDR3 contains 13 residues. CDR1 and CDR2 from the germline V gene are SNHLY and FYNNEI. Trimming left V 7 bases short and J 4 bases short, with 11 bases between. The CDR3 region has the DNA TGTGCCAGCAATGTTGACTACGGAAACACCATATATTTT. This translates into CASNVDYGNTIYF. Together with reference TRBV2 and TRBJ1-3, the CDR3 gives the full variable domain: EPEVTQTPSHQVTQMGQEVILRCVPISNHLYFYWYRQILGQKVEFLVSFYNNEISEKSEIFDDQFSVERPDGSNFTLKIRSTKLEDSAMYFCASNVDYGNTIYFGEGSWLTVV.